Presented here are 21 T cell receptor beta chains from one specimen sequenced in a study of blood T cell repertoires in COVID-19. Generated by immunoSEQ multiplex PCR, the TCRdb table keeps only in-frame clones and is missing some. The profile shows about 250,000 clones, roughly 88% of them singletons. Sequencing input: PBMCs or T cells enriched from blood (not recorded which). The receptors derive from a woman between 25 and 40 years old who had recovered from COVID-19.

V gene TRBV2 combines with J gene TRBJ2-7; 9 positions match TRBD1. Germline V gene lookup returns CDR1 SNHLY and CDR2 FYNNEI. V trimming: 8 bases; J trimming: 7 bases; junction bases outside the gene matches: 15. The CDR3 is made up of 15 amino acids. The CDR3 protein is CASREGRTGALEQYF. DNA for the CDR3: TGTGCCAGCCGCGAGGGAAGGACAGGGGCCTTGGAGCAGTACTTC. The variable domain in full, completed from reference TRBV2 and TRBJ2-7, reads EPEVTQTPSHQVTQMGQEVILRCVPISNHLYFYWYRQILGQKVEFLVSFYNNEISEKSEIFDDQFSVERPDGSNFTLKIRSTKLEDSAMYFCASREGRTGALEQYFGPGTRLTVT.

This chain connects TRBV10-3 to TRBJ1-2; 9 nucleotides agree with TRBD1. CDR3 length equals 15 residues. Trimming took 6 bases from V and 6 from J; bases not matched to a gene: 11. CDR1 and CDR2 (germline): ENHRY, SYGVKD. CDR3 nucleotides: TGTGCCATCAGCTCCGGGACAGGGAGGATGGATGGCTACACCTTC. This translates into CAISSGTGRMDGYTF.

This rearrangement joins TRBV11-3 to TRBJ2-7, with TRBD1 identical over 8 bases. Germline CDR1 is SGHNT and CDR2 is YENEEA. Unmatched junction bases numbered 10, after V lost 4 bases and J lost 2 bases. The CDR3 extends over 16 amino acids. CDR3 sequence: CASSSGQGDSAYEQYF. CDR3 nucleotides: TGTGCCAGCAGCTCCGGACAGGGAGATTCCGCCTACGAGCAGTACTTC. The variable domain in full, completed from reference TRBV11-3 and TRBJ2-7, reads EAGVVQSPRYKIIEKKQPVAFWCNPISGHNTLYWYLQNLGQGPELLIRYENEEAVDDSQLPKDRFSAERLKGVDSTLKIQPAELGDSAVYLCASSSGQGDSAYEQYFGPGTRLTVT.

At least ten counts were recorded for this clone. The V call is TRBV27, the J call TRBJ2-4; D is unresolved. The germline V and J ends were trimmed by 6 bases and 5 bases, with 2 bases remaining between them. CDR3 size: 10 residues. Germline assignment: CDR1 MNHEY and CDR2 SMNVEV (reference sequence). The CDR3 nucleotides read TGTGCCAGCAGCGAAAACATTCAGTACTTC. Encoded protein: CASSENIQYF.

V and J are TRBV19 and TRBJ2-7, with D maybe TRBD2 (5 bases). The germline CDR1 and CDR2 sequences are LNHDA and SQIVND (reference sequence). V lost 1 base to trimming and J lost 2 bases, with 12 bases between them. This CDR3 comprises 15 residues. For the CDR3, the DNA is TGTGCCAGTAGTATAGTTGGAGGCCCCACCTACGAGCAGTACTTC. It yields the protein CASSIVGGPTYEQYF.

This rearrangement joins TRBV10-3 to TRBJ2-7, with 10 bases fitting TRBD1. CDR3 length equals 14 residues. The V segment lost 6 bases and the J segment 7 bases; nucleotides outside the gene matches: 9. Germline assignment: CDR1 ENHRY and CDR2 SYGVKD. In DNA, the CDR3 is TGTGCCATCAGGACCGGGACAGGGGTTGGTGAGCAGTACTTC. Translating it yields CAIRTGTGVGEQYF.

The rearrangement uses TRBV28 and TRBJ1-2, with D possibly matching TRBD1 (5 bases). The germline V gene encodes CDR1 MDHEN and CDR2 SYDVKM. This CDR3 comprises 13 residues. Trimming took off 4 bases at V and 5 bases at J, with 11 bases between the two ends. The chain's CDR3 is CASSYRLRYGYTF. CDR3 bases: TGTGCCAGCAGTTACAGGCTGAGGTATGGCTACACCTTC.

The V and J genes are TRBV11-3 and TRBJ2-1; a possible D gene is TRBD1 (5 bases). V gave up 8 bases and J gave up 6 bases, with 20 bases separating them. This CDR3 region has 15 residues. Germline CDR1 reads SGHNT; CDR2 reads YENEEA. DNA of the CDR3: TGTGCCAGCCCCGAAGGCACAGGAAGGGGCAATGAGCAGTTCTTC. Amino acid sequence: CASPEGTGRGNEQFF. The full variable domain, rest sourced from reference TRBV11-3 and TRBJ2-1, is EAGVVQSPRYKIIEKKQPVAFWCNPISGHNTLYWYLQNLGQGPELLIRYENEEAVDDSQLPKDRFSAERLKGVDSTLKIQPAELGDSAVYLCASPEGTGRGNEQFFGPGTRLTVL.

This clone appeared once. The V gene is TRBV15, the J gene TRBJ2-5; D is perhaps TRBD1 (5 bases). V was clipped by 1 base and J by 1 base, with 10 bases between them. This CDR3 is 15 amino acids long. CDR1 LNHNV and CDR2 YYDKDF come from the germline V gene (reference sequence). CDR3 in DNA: TGTGCCACCAGCAGAGTGGAACAGGCCCAAGAGACCCAGTACTTC. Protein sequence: CATSRVEQAQETQYF. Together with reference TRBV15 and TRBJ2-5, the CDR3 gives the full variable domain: DAMVIQNPRYQVTQFGKPVTLSCSQTLNHNVMYWYQQKSSQAPKLLFHYYDKDFNNEADTPDNFQSRRPNTSFCFLDIRSPGLGDTAMYLCATSRVEQAQETQYFGPGTRLLVL.

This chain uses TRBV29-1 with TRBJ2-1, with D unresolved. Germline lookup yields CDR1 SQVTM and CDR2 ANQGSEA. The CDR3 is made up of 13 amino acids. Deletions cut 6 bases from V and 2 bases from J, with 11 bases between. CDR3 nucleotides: TGCAGCGTGAGTAGAGGAACCTACAATGAGCAGTTCTTC. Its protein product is CSVSRGTYNEQFF.

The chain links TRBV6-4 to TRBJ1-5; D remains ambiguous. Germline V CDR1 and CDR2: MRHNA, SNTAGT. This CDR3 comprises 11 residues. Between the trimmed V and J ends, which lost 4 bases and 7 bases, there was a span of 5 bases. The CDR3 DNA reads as TGTGCCAGCAGTGCGGAGCAGCCCCAGCATTTT. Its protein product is CASSAEQPQHF.

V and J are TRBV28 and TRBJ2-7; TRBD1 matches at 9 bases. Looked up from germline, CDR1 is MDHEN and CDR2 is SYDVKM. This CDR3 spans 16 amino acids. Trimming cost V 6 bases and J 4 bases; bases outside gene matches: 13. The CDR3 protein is CASRQQGASSSYEQYF. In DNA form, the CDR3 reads TGTGCCAGCAGACAACAGGGGGCGTCGAGTTCGTACGAGCAGTACTTC.

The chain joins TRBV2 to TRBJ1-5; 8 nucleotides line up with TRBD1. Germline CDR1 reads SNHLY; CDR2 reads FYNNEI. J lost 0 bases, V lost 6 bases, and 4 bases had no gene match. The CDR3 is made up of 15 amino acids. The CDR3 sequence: CASSGQGVSNQPQHF. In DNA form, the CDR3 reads TGTGCCAGCAGCGGACAGGGAGTTAGCAATCAGCCCCAGCATTTT.

The CDR3 protein is CASSSRQGYGYTF. DNA of the CDR3: TGTGCCAGCAGCTCGAGACAGGGCTATGGCTACACCTTC. J is TRBJ1-2 and V is TRBV7-8; 7 nucleotides line up with TRBD1. V gave up 4 bases and J gave up 4 bases; unmatched junction bases: 3. Germline V gene lookup returns CDR1 SGHVS and CDR2 FQNEAQ. The CDR3 loop spans 13 amino acids.

The CDR3 sequence is CASSSRDRVTDTQYF. In nucleotides, the CDR3 is TGTGCCAGCAGTTCGAGGGACAGGGTTACAGATACGCAGTATTTT. The V and J genes are TRBV6-5 and TRBJ2-3, with 9 bases lining up with TRBD1. Germline V gene lookup returns CDR1 MNHEY and CDR2 SVGAGI. Unmatched junction bases numbered 5, after V lost 4 bases and J lost 3 bases. This CDR3 is 15 amino acids long.

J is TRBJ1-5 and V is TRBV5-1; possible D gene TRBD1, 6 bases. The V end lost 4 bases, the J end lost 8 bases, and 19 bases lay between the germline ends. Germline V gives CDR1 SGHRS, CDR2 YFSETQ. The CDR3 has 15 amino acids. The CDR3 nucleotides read TGCGCCAGCAGCCCTGGGACATCCCCTGTTGAGCCCCAGCATTTT. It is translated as CASSPGTSPVEPQHF.

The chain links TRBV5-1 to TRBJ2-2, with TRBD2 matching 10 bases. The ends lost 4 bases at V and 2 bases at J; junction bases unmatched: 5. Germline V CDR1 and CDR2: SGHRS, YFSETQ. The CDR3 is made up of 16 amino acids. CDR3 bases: TGCGCCAGCAGCGGCGGGACTAGCGAAAACACCGGGGAGCTGTTTTTT. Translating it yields CASSGGTSENTGELFF.

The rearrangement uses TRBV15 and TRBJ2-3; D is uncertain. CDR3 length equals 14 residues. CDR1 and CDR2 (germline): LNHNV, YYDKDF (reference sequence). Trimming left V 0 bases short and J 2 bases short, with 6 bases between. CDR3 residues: CATSRDSNTDTQYF. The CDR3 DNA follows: TGTGCCACCAGCAGAGATAGCAACACAGATACGCAGTATTTT. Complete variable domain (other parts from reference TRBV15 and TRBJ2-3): DAMVIQNPRYQVTQFGKPVTLSCSQTLNHNVMYWYQQKSSQAPKLLFHYYDKDFNNEADTPDNFQSRRPNTSFCFLDIRSPGLGDTAMYLCATSRDSNTDTQYFGPGTRLTVL.

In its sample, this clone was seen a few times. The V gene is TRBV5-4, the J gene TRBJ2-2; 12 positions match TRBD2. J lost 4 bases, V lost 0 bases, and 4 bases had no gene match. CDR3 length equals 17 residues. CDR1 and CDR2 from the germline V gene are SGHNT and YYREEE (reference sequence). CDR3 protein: CASSLGTSGISTGELFF. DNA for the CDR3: TGTGCCAGCAGCTTGGGGACTAGCGGGATTTCCACCGGGGAGCTGTTTTTT.

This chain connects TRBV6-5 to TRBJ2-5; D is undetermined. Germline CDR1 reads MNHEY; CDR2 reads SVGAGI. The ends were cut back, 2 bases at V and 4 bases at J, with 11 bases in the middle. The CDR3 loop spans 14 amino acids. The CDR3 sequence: CASSYAVSRETQYF. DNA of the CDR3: TGTGCCAGCAGTTACGCGGTTTCGAGAGAGACCCAGTACTTC.

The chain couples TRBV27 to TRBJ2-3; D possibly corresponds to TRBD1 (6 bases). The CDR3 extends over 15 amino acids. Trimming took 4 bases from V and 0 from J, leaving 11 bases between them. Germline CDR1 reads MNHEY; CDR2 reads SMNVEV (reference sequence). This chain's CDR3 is CASSSFRGSTDTQYF. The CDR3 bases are TGTGCCAGCAGTTCTTTCAGGGGTAGCACAGATACGCAGTATTTT.